Detailed here is one T cell receptor beta chain. Its specificity is not known. At a deep level, the assay was run. Under the authors' procedure: ImmunoSEQ yielded junction-only sequences lacking quality scores, so filtering differed. TCRdb's copy holds only in-frame clones and misses some; the assay was immunoSEQ multiplex PCR. V, J and clone size were drawn from that table, and D and trimming were deduced from the DNA. The table shows more than 2 million clones, with just under 95% occurring only once. Germline V CDR1 and CDR2: MNHEY, SMNVEV (reference sequence). V was shortened by 4 bases and J by 9 bases, with 19 bases between the two germline ends. The CDR3 is 15 residues long. Naive-designated CD8 cells lacked CD45RO, were positively enriched for CCR7, and omitted terminally differentiated effector memory CD45RA+ cells. The sample belongs to a study of shared clonotypes between healthy human individuals. Whole-study findings and limits: The authors expected sequencing depth to affect clonotype sharing among donors. What limited the represented genetic and exposure-history diversity was the small number of donors.

The chain links TRBV27 to TRBJ1-5; tentatively, D is TRBD1 (5 bases). Specimen: naive CD8+ T cells sorted from blood. This receptor was obtained from a man between 18 and 35 years old in good health. The CDR3 DNA reads TGTGCCAGCAGTTCCTTAACCGGGGGTGTCGGGCCCCAGCATTTT. Amino acids: CASSSLTGGVGPQHF.